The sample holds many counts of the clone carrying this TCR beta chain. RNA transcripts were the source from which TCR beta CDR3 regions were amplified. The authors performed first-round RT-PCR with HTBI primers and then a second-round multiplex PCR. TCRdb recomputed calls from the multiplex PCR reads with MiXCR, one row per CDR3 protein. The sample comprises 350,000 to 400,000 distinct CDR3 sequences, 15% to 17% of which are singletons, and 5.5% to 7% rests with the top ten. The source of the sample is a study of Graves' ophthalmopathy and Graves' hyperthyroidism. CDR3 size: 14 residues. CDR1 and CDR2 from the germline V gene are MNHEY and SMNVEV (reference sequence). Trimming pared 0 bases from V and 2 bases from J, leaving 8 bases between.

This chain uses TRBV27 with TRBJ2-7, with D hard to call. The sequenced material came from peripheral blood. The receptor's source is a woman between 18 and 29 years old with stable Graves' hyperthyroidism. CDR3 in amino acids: CASSLSSLPYEQYF. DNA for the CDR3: TGTGCCAGCAGTTTATCCAGTCTCCCCTACGAGCAGTACTTC.